This T cell receptor beta chain appears in the sequencing data of a study of cytomegalovirus exposure and HLA in healthy donors. The study ran its PCR with 60 Vbeta and 13 Jbeta primers. Repertoires were generated with immunoSEQ multiplex PCR, while TCRdb's copy carries only in-frame clones and drops some. The sample records about 110,000 clones, 70% to 85% being singletons. Study-wide results and caveats: Further analysis, carried out later, found HLA-associated TCR beta chains more clonally expanded than equally common other chains. Cytomegalovirus association was listed for roughly 160 TCR beta chains. For most TCR beta V segments, an earlier analysis put the productive rate at about 87% or about 30% of the time.

In regard to this clone: As yet, its antigen is unknown.

Nominal health characterized the donors when sampled, though unrecorded immune exposures were likely. This clonotype was obtained from a woman between 40 and 55 years old in good health and CMV-seronegative. Material for sequencing was PBMCs.

CDR3 nucleotides: TGTGCCATCAGTACGGGACTAGACGCCGGGGAGCTGTTTTTT. This codes for CAISTGLDAGELFF. The chain has TRBV10-3 and TRBJ2-2; 8 bases fit TRBD2. The J segment lost 6 bases and the V segment lost 5 bases, leaving 5 bases of the junction unmatched. Germline V CDR1 and CDR2: ENHRY, SYGVKD. This CDR3 comprises 14 residues.